This TCR beta chain comes out of a study of shared clonotypes between healthy human individuals. Study outcomes and limitations: Generation probabilities were higher for clonotypes shared across all four sorted-subset donors than for unshared ones. With a handful of donors compared, 4.5% to 6.5% of naive CD4 clonotypes were shared.

Details on this clone: Its matching antigen is unknown.

The assay used deep level. Authors' methods: ImmunoSEQ supplied junction-only sequences lacking quality scores, so filtering was different. Generated by immunoSEQ multiplex PCR, the TCRdb table keeps only in-frame clones and is missing some. D and trimming were read from the DNA, whereas the V and J calls and clone size are those reported in that table. The table has about a million clones, approximately 72% seen once. This CDR3 is 11 amino acids long. V was shortened by 3 bases and J by 6 bases, with 4 bases between the two germline ends. Germline V gene lookup returns CDR1 WSHSY and CDR2 SAAADI. The sequenced sample consisted of memory CD4+ T cells sorted from blood. Indicated subset: CD45RA-negative fraction. V gene TRBV10-2 combines with J gene TRBJ2-3; D is ambiguous. The sequence derives from a man aged 18 to 30 in good health. For the CDR3, the DNA is TGCGCCAGCAGTGATAGGGATACGCAGTATTTT. Translation: CASSDRDTQYF.